One sample yielded the 3 T cell receptor beta chains listed below, sequenced in a study of blood T cell repertoires in COVID-19. Data came from immunoSEQ multiplex PCR; TCRdb stores just in-frame clones and leaves some out. The sample consists of approximately 250,000 clones, around 80% of them appearing once. Sample: PBMCs or T cells enriched from blood (not recorded which). These TCRs come from a man aged 40-49 years who had recovered from COVID-19.

The chain employs TRBV5-6 and TRBJ1-2; D might be TRBD1 (5 bases). V was pared by 1 base and J by 7 bases, with 14 bases between. Germline assignment: CDR1 SGHDT and CDR2 YYEEEE. This CDR3 is 14 amino acids long. Written as DNA, the CDR3 is TGTGCCAGCAGCTTGAAGGGGATATCGAGTGGCTACACCTTC. Its protein product is CASSLKGISSGYTF.

This chain links TRBV30 with TRBJ1-1, with D hard to call. The CDR3 spans 11 residues. V dropped 1 base and J dropped 11 bases, with 11 bases sitting between them. Germline-derived CDR1 and CDR2 are GTSNPN and SVGIG (reference sequence). This chain's CDR3 is CAWSGRVNAFF. For the CDR3, the DNA is TGTGCCTGGAGTGGGAGGGTCAACGCTTTCTTT.

V is TRBV5-1 and J is TRBJ2-3, with 8 bases identical to TRBD2. CDR1 is SGHRS, CDR2 YFSETQ, per germline. The CDR3 is 17 amino acids. With 2 bases clipped from V and 2 bases from J, the junction kept 10 bases outside the gene matches. DNA of the CDR3: TGCGCCAGCAGCTTCCCTGGAGGACTAGCCTCCACAGATACGCAGTATTTT. Protein: CASSFPGGLASTDTQYF.